The present entry profiles one T cell receptor (beta chain) with its context. Germline V gene data show CDR1 as MNHEY and CDR2 as SVGAGI. J was trimmed by 4 bases and V by 6 bases; bases with no gene match: 11. There are 15 residues in the CDR3. This sample is drawn from a study of blood T cell repertoires in COVID-19. Study summary: The samples span acute and convalescent COVID-19 from the United States, Italy and Spain. T cells, B-cell-depleted T cells, or PBMCs supplied cDNA or gDNA.

In the original processing: It was from reference gene primer amplification that nucleated cell counts were estimated. Repertoires were generated with immunoSEQ multiplex PCR, while TCRdb's copy carries only in-frame clones and drops some. That table gives V, J and clone size, and the DNA gave D and trimming. The sample carries about 100,000 clones, approximately 90% recorded once. V is TRBV6-5 and J is TRBJ1-2; 7 bases are shared with TRBD1. The TCR was taken from a man aged 45-65 years with active COVID-19. Sequences were obtained from peripheral blood. In DNA form, the CDR3 reads TGTGCCAGCAGAAGGACAGGCAGGGTCGCCTATGGCTACACCTTC. It codes for CASRRTGRVAYGYTF.